The 19 T cell receptor beta chains below come from one sample, sequenced in a study of shared clonotypes between healthy human individuals. The protocol was immunoSEQ multiplex PCR, while the TCRdb copy is restricted to in-frame clones and leaves out a portion. The sample shows around 440,000 clones, over 60% of them seen only once. The material sequenced was PBMCs. The receptors shown here come from a woman in her forties in good health. Some clones in this sample may be carry-over from other donors' samples.

CDR3 DNA sequence: TGTGCCAGCAGCCCGGAAGCAGACAGCGTTTATGGCTACACCTTC. It specifies CASSPEADSVYGYTF. This chain uses TRBV7-9 with TRBJ1-2; weak D call: TRBD1 (5 bases). CDR3 size: 15 residues. The V gene lost 5 bases and the J gene lost 5 bases, with 18 bases spanning the gap. Germline V gene lookup returns CDR1 SEHNR and CDR2 FQNEAQ (reference sequence).

The chain is built from TRBV28 and TRBJ1-4; 9 positions agree with TRBD1. The CDR3 consists of 12 residues. V dropped 6 bases and J dropped 15; count of bases not matched to a gene: 8. CDR1 MDHEN and CDR2 SYDVKM come from the germline V gene. In DNA form, the CDR3 reads TGTGCCAGCAGCACTACCGGGACAGGGTTGTTTTTT. This codes for CASSTTGTGLFF. Together with reference TRBV28 and TRBJ1-4, the CDR3 gives the full variable domain: DVKVTQSSRYLVKRTGEKVFLECVQDMDHENMFWYRQDPGLGLRLIYFSYDVKMKEKGDIPEGYSVSREKKERFSLILESASTNQTSMYLCASSTTGTGLFFGSGTQLSVL.

The V gene is TRBV27, the J gene TRBJ2-7; D might be TRBD2 (6 bases). The length of the CDR3 is 16 residues. Trimming took 5 bases from V and 0 from J, leaving 17 bases between them. The germline V gene has CDR1 MNHEY and CDR2 SMNVEV (reference sequence). In nucleotides, the CDR3 is TGTGCCAGCAGTCCACGACGGGGCGGGAACTCCTACGAGCAGTACTTC. Amino acid sequence: CASSPRRGGNSYEQYF.

The chain uses TRBV29-1 and TRBJ1-4; 10 bases align to TRBD1. Per the germline V gene, CDR1 is SQVTM and CDR2 is ANQGSEA. The CDR3 loop spans 16 amino acids. After removal of 4 bases from V and 2 bases from J, the junction contained 7 bases not matched to a gene. CDR3 residues: CSVGPRTGGTNEKLFF. CDR3 bases: TGCAGCGTTGGACCTCGGACAGGGGGTACTAATGAAAAACTGTTTTTT.

CDR3 in DNA: TGTGCCAGCAGTCCGATCTGGTTGGAGAGCGTCGGCACAGATACGCAGTATTTT. Residues: CASSPIWLESVGTDTQYF. The genes are TRBV28 and TRBJ2-3; D is undetermined. Germline CDR1 reads MDHEN; CDR2 reads SYDVKM. There are 18 residues in the CDR3. V was shortened by 5 bases and J by 1 base, with 22 bases between the two germline ends.

The J gene is TRBJ2-1, the V gene TRBV29-1; a weak D match, TRBD2 (7 bases). The CDR3 sequence is 17 residues long. Trimming shortened V by 5 bases and J by 3 bases, and 23 bases separated the two germline ends. Per germline, CDR1 SQVTM and CDR2 ANQGSEA. CDR3 loop: CSVPYQGRAGNYNEQFF. The DNA for the CDR3 is TGCAGCGTTCCATACCAGGGGCGAGCGGGAAACTACAATGAGCAGTTCTTC.

This clone was recorded only once. The V call is TRBV6-6, the J call TRBJ1-4; D is ambiguous. Trimming left V 2 bases short and J 6 bases short, with 10 bases between. Germline CDR1 reads MNHNY; CDR2 reads SVGAGI (reference sequence). The CDR3 has 14 amino acids. The CDR3 DNA reads as TGTGCCAGCAGTTACCTCGGGGTTCATGAAAAACTGTTTTTT. It encodes CASSYLGVHEKLFF.

This chain's CDR3 is CASSLAGSYEQYF. The CDR3 DNA is TGTGCCAGCAGCTTGGCAGGGAGCTACGAGCAGTACTTC. The chain joins TRBV5-6 to TRBJ2-7; D assignment may be TRBD1 or TRBD2 (5 bases each). The CDR3 runs to 13 residues. Germline loops: CDR1 SGHDT, CDR2 YYEEEE. V was shortened by 0 bases and J by 3 bases, with 7 bases between the two germline ends. The complete variable domain, with remaining parts taken from reference TRBV5-6 and TRBJ2-7, reads DAGVTQSPTHLIKTRGQQVTLRCSPKSGHDTVSWYQQALGQGPQFIFQYYEEEERQRGNFPDRFSGHQFPNYSSELNVNALLLGDSALYLCASSLAGSYEQYFGPGTRLTVT.

Only one count was recorded for this clone. The chain is built from TRBV7-8 and TRBJ1-5, with D hard to call. The V and J ends lost 1 base and 5 bases respectively, with 9 bases between them. The CDR3 runs to 14 residues. Germline V gives CDR1 SGHVS, CDR2 FQNEAQ. This CDR3 is CASSLGGADQPQHF. In DNA form, the CDR3 reads TGTGCCAGCAGCTTAGGGGGTGCGGATCAGCCCCAGCATTTT.

The chain combines TRBV9 with TRBJ2-5, with a tentative D call TRBD2 (6 bases). This CDR3 region has 15 residues. In germline, CDR1 is SGDLS, CDR2 YYNGEE. The V end lost 0 bases, the J end lost 2 bases, and 11 bases lay between the germline ends. CDR3 coding DNA: TGTGCCAGCAGCGTAGCGGGAGCACTACAAGAGACCCAGTACTTC. Encoded protein: CASSVAGALQETQYF.

The V gene is TRBV7-3, the J gene TRBJ2-2; a possible D gene is TRBD2 (5 bases). The CDR3 totals 14 residues. CDR1 and CDR2 (germline): SGHTA, FQGTGA. With 5 bases removed from V and 7 bases from J, the gap between germline ends came to 14 bases. This chain's CDR3 is CASSLAGRHGELFF. For the CDR3, the DNA is TGTGCCAGCAGCCTGGCGGGTAGGCACGGGGAGCTGTTTTTT.

The gene calls are TRBV7-9 and TRBJ2-1; D may correspond to TRBD1 or TRBD2 (5 bases each). The CDR3 totals 14 residues. CDR1 is SEHNR and CDR2 is FQNEAQ in the germline V gene (reference sequence). The ends were cut back, 1 base at V and 7 bases at J, with 11 bases in the middle. In nucleotides, the CDR3 is TGTGCCAGCAGCTTAGAGTACAGGAGGAATGAGCAGTTCTTC. It encodes CASSLEYRRNEQFF.

This clone appeared once. The rearrangement joins TRBV28 to TRBJ2-6; D unresolved. From germline, CDR1 is MDHEN and CDR2 SYDVKM. This CDR3 is 15 amino acids long. V lost 1 base to trimming and J lost 2 bases, with 6 bases between them. The CDR3 reads CASSLFWAGANVLTF. As DNA, the CDR3 is TGTGCCAGCAGTTTATTCTGGGCTGGGGCCAACGTCCTGACTTTC.

The J gene is TRBJ2-2, the V gene TRBV5-1; the D gene could be TRBD1 or TRBD2 (6 bases each). Trimming shortened V by 3 bases and J by 0 bases, and 15 bases separated the two germline ends. The CDR3 has 17 residues. Germline assignment: CDR1 SGHRS and CDR2 YFSETQ. The CDR3 reads CASSWGAVHANTGELFF. The CDR3 DNA sequence: TGCGCCAGCAGCTGGGGGGCGGTCCACGCGAACACCGGGGAGCTGTTTTTT.

CDR3 sequence: CAWSETALMGGYTF. The CDR3 bases are TGTGCCTGGAGTGAAACAGCCCTTATGGGTGGCTACACCTTC. This rearrangement joins TRBV30 to TRBJ1-2; D ambiguous. Germline values: CDR1 GTSNPN, CDR2 SVGIG (reference sequence). Trimming left V 1 base short and J 7 bases short, with 16 bases between. The CDR3 extends over 14 amino acids.

On this clone itself: A far larger clone is just one base off, so this is likely a read error. The chain uses TRBV6-4 and TRBJ2-2; TRBD1 is a possible D gene (5 bases). The CDR3 runs 15 residues. The V and J ends lost 3 bases and 4 bases respectively, with 12 bases between them. Germline CDR1 reads MRHNA; CDR2 reads SNTAGT. The CDR3 sequence is CASSEEQVATGELFF. CDR3 DNA sequence: TGTGCCAGCAGTGAAGAACAGGTAGCCACCGGGGAGCTGTTTTTT.

This chain links TRBV27 with TRBJ1-3, with D unresolved. V lost 6 bases and J lost 0, with 9 bases in between. From germline, CDR1 is MNHEY and CDR2 SMNVEV (reference sequence). The CDR3 runs to 14 residues. The CDR3 protein is CASSPISSGNTIYF. The CDR3 bases are TGTGCCAGCAGCCCGATAAGCTCTGGAAACACCATATATTTT.

On this clone itself: Other DNA sequences in the same sample also yield this CDR3. The chain joins TRBV28 to TRBJ1-5, with D uncertain. The CDR3 loop spans 14 amino acids. V lost 5 bases to trimming and J lost 4 bases, with 12 bases between them. CDR1 is MDHEN, CDR2 SYDVKM, per germline. In DNA, the CDR3 is TGTGCCAGCAGTCCCCGAGGGTTAAATCAGCCCCAGCATTTT. This translates into CASSPRGLNQPQHF.

The V and J genes are TRBV5-1 and TRBJ2-7; 9 nucleotides match TRBD2. Germline CDR1 reads SGHRS; CDR2 reads YFSETQ. The CDR3 consists of 15 residues. The V segment lost 4 bases and the J segment 0 bases; nucleotides outside the gene matches: 5. The CDR3 region is CASSGSTSGSYEQYF. The CDR3 bases are TGCGCCAGCAGCGGTTCGACTAGCGGCTCCTACGAGCAGTACTTC.